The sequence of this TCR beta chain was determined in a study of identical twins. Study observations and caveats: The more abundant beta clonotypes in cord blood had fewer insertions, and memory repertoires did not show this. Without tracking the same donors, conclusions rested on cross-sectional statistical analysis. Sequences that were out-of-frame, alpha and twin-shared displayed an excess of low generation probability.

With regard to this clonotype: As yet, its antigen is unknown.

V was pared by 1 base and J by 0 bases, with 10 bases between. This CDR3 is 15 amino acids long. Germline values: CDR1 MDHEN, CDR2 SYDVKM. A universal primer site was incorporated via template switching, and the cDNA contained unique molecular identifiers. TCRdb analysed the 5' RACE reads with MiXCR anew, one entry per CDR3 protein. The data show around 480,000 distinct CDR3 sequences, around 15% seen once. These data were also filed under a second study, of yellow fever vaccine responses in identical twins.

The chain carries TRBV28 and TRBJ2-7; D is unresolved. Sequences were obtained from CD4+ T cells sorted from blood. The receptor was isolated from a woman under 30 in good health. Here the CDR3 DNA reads TGTGCCAGCAGTTTATCCGGTATTCTCTCCTACGAGCAGTACTTC. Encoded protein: CASSLSGILSYEQYF.